The clone carrying this TCR beta chain was detected only once. Its antigen is as yet unknown. Constant-segment primers were used for 5'RACE, and the resulting TCR alpha and TCR beta cDNA libraries carried sample barcodes and UMIs. One entry per CDR3 protein, called by TCRdb with MiXCR from the 5' RACE reads. The data contain 300,000 to 400,000 distinct CDR3 sequences, around a sixth of them singletons. Germline CDR1 is MNHEY and CDR2 is SVGAGI. V shed 7 bases and J shed 2 bases, with 17 bases lying between them. This CDR3 region has 16 residues. This record comes from a study of T-cell memory formation after mild COVID-19. General observations from the study: Confirmation was lacking for SARS-CoV-2 specificity of second-wave clones that peaked on day 37.

Sequenced sample: PBMCs or a T cell subset sorted from them (not recorded which). The V gene is TRBV6-5, the J gene TRBJ2-2, with D maybe TRBD2 (6 bases). The clonotype originates from a man younger than 30 who had mild COVID-19 (a few samples of this study predate the infection). Cell type and time point are not known. The CDR3 sequence is CASTDPAGTNTGELFF. The CDR3 coding sequence is TGTGCCAGCACCGATCCGGCGGGAACAAACACCGGGGAGCTGTTTTTT.